This T cell receptor beta chain emerged from a study of control samples from healthy donors and cancer patients. V lost 6 bases to trimming and J lost 3 bases, with 9 bases between them. The CDR3 has 13 residues. Produced via immunoSEQ multiplex PCR; TCRdb's table is partial and in-frame only. The sample includes 95,000 to 130,000 clones, around 90% of them seen just once. The chain employs TRBV12-3 or TRBV12-4 and TRBJ1-5, with D possibly being TRBD1 (5 bases). This sequence originates from a woman in her 70s in good health. Input material: blood. In DNA form, the CDR3 reads TGTGCCAGCAGAGGAGGGGTCAATCAGCCCCAGCATTTT. This translates into CASRGGVNQPQHF.